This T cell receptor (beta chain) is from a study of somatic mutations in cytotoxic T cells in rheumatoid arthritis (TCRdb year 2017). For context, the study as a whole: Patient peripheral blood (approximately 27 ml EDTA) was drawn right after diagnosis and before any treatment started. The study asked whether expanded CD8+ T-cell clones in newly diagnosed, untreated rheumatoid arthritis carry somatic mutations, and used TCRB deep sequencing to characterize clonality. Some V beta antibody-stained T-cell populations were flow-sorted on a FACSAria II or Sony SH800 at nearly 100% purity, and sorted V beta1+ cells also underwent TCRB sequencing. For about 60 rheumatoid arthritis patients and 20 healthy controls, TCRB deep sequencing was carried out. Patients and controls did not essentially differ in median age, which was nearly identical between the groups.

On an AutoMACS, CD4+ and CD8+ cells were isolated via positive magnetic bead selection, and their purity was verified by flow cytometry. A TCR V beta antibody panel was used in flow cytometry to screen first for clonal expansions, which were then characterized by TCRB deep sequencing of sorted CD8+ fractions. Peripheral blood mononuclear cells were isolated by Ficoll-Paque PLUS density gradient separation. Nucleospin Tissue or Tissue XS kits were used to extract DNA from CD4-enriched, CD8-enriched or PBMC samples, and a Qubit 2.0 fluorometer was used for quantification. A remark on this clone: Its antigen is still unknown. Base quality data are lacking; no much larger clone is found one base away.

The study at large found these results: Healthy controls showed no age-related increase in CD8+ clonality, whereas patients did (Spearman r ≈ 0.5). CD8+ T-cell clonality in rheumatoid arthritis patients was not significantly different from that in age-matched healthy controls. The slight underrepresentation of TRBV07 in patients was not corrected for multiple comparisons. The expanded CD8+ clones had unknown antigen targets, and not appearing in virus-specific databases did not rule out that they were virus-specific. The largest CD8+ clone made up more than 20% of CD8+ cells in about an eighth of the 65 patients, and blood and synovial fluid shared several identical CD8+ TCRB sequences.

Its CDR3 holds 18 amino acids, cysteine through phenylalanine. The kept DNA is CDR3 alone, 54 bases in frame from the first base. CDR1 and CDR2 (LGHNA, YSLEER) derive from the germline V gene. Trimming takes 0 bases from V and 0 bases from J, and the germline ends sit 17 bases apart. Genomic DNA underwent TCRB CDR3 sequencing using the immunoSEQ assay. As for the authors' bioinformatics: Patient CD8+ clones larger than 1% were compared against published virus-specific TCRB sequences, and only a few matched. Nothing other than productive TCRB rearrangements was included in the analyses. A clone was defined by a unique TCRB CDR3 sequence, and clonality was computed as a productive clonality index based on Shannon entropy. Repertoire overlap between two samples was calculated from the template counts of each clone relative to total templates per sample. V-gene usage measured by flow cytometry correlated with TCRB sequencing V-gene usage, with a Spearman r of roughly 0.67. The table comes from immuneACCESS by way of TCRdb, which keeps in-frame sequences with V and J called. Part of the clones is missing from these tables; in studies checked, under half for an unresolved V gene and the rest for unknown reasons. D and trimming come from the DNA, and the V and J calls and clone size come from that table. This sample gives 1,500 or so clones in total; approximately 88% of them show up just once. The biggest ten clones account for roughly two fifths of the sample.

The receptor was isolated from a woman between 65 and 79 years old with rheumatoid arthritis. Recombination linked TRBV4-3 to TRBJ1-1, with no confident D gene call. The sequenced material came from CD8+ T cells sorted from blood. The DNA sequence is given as TGCGCCAGCAGCCAAGAAGAGGCGTCGTGGAGCATGAACACTGAAGCTTTCTTT. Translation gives CASSQEEASWSMNTEAFF.